The next 6 T cell receptor beta chains were all read from a single sample in a study of blood T cell repertoires in COVID-19. Method: immunoSEQ multiplex PCR; TCRdb's copy keeps in-frame clones and lacks some. The data show more than 110,000 clones, approximately 84% seen once. Sample: PBMCs or T cells enriched from blood (not recorded which). Every receptor here comes from a middle-aged man with acute COVID-19.

The count of this clone is one. The V gene is TRBV24-1, the J gene TRBJ2-2; 15 bases match TRBD2. The CDR3 covers 22 residues. The V and J ends lost 4 bases and 0 bases, in that order; junction bases with no gene match: 14. Looked up from germline, CDR1 is KGHDR and CDR2 is SFDVKD. The CDR3: CATSEYFPGLAGGTANTGELFF. CDR3 DNA sequence: TGTGCCACCAGTGAGTACTTTCCGGGACTAGCGGGAGGAACCGCGAACACCGGGGAGCTGTTTTTT.

The sample holds one count of this clone. The J gene is TRBJ2-1, the V gene TRBV2, with 8 nucleotides matching TRBD2. This CDR3 is built from 15 residues. The V gene end was trimmed by 6 bases and the J gene end by 2 bases; junction bases not matched to a gene: 6. From germline, CDR1 is SNHLY and CDR2 FYNNEI. CDR3 residues: CASRVAGGPYNEQFF. CDR3 in DNA: TGTGCCAGCAGGGTGGCGGGAGGACCCTACAATGAGCAGTTCTTC.

This clone was recorded once. The chain is built from TRBV4-3 and TRBJ2-7; weak D call: TRBD2 (5 bases). Germline assignment: CDR1 LGHNA and CDR2 YSLEER. Between the trimmed V and J ends, which lost 1 base and 8 bases, there was a span of 12 bases. This CDR3 has 13 amino acids. As DNA, the CDR3 is TGCGCCAGCAGCCAAGGACGGGAACTCAAGCAGTACTTC. Protein sequence: CASSQGRELKQYF.

The V gene is TRBV27, the J gene TRBJ1-5; 7 bases are a match to TRBD1. V lost 3 bases, J lost 7 bases, and 6 bases stayed unmatched. From germline, CDR1 is MNHEY and CDR2 SMNVEV (reference sequence). The CDR3 runs 14 residues. The CDR3 protein is CASSFRQGGQPQHF. CDR3 sequence (DNA): TGTGCCAGCAGTTTTCGACAGGGCGGGCAGCCCCAGCATTTT.

This chain joins TRBV7-6 and TRBJ2-7, with TRBD1 identical over 10 bases. Unmatched junction bases numbered 1, after V lost 4 bases and J lost 4 bases. Germline V gene sequence: CDR1 SGHVS, CDR2 FNYEAQ. The CDR3 is 13 amino acids. The CDR3 sequence: CASSSDRGYEQYF. As DNA, the CDR3 is TGTGCCAGCAGCTCGGACAGGGGGTACGAGCAGTACTTC.

The chain couples TRBV5-4 to TRBJ2-5, with D unresolved. There are 15 residues in the CDR3. V dropped 0 bases and J dropped 5 bases, with 14 bases sitting between them. Germline CDR1 and CDR2: SGHNT and YYREEE (reference sequence). The CDR3 reads CASSLGATPAETQYF. The CDR3 DNA reads TGTGCCAGCAGCTTGGGGGCCACACCCGCGGAGACCCAGTACTTC.